These 5 T cell receptor beta chains came from one sample sequenced in a study of CD8+ T cells in alopecia areata. Treatment: oral pan-JAK inhibitor, 5-10 mg twice daily. Following extraction, RNA underwent reverse transcription to cDNA, which served as the sequencing template. Assay: immunoSEQ multiplex PCR; the TCRdb copy retains only in-frame clones and omits some. Among around 270,000 clones listed, 58% were seen once. The material sequenced was CD4+ T cells sorted from blood, taken at week 24, from a patient treated with tofacitinib. The receptors shown here come from a human donor with alopecia areata.

This clone was counted between two and nine times. The chain recombines TRBV5-1 with TRBJ2-7; D is perhaps TRBD2 (6 bases). The ends were cut back, 4 bases at V and 1 base at J, with 9 bases in the middle. The CDR3 runs to 13 residues. Germline CDR1 SGHRS, CDR2 YFSETQ. In DNA form, the CDR3 reads TGCGCCAGCAGCACTAGCAGATCCTACGAGCAGTACTTC. This translates into CASSTSRSYEQYF.

The chain couples TRBV5-1 to TRBJ2-3, with 12 bases matching TRBD2. Germline V CDR1 and CDR2: SGHRS, YFSETQ. The CDR3 has 15 amino acids. The V segment lost 5 bases and the J segment 5 bases; nucleotides outside the gene matches: 6. CDR3 sequence reads: CASSRTSGVEDTQYF. CDR3 coding DNA: TGCGCCAGCAGTCGGACTAGCGGGGTTGAAGATACGCAGTATTTT.

This clone was seen a few times. The chain recombines TRBV2 with TRBJ1-4, with 10 bases identical to TRBD1. Trimming removed 3 bases from V and 10 bases from J; junction bases left unmatched: 8. CDR3 length equals 15 residues. CDR1 is SNHLY, CDR2 FYNNEI, per germline. CDR3 sequence: CASSDRRDRGRKLFF. The CDR3, as DNA: TGTGCCAGCAGTGACCGCCGGGACAGGGGTCGAAAACTGTTTTTT.

This clone came up once. The V call is TRBV6-5, the J call TRBJ2-7, with TRBD2 as a possible D gene (5 bases). With 5 bases removed from V and 3 bases from J, the gap between germline ends came to 14 bases. The CDR3 spans 14 residues. CDR1 is MNHEY and CDR2 is SVGAGI in the germline V gene. CDR3 bases: TGTGCCAGCAGTCCCCACGCCGGGAACTACGAGCAGTACTTC. This translates into CASSPHAGNYEQYF.

This chain joins TRBV11-1 and TRBJ2-1, with 9 positions matching TRBD2. After removal of 3 bases from V and 5 bases from J, the junction contained 5 bases not matched to a gene. CDR3 length equals 15 residues. Germline-derived CDR1 and CDR2 are SGHAT and FQDESV (reference sequence). CDR3 region: CASSFSSGVHNEQFF. The CDR3 nucleotides read TGTGCCAGCAGCTTTTCTAGCGGGGTCCACAATGAGCAGTTCTTC.